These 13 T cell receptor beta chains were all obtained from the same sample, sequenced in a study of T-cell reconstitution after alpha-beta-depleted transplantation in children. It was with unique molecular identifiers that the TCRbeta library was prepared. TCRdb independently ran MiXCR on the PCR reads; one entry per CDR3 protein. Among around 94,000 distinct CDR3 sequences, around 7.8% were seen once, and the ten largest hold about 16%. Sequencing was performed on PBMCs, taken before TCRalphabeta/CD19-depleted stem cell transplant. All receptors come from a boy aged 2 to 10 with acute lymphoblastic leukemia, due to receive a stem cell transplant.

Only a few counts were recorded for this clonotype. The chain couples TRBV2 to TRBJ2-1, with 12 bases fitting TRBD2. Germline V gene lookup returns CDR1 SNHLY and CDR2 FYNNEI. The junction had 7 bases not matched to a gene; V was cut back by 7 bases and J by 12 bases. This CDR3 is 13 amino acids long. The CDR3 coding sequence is TGTGCCAGCACCGAACTACTAGCGGGGGGGCAGTTCTTC. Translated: CASTELLAGGQFF.

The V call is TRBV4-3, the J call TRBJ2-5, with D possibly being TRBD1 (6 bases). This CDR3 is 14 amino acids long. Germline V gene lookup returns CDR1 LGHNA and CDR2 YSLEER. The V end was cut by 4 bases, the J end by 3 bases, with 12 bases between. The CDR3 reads CASSPQGQEETQYF. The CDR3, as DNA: TGCGCCAGCAGCCCACAGGGTCAGGAAGAGACCCAGTACTTC.

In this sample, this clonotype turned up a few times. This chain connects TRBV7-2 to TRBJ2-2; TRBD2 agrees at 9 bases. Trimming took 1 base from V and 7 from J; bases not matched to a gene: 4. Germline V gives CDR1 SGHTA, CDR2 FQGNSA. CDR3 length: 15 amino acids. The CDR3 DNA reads TGTGCCAGCAGCTTAGAACTAGCGGGCGGCGGGGAGCTGTTTTTT. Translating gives CASSLELAGGGELFF.

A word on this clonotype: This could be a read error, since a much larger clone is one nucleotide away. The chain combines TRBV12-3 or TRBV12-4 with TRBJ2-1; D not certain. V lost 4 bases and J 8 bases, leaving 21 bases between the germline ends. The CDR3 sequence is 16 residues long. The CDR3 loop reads CASSSSNPSEFHEQFF. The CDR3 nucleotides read TGTGCCAGCAGTTCTTCCAACCCTAGTGAATTCCATGAGCAGTTCTTC.

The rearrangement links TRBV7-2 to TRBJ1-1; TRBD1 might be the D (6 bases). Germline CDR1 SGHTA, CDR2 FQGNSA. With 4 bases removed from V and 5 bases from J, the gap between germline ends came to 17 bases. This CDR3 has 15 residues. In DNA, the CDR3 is TGTGCCAGCAGCTCACAACAGGGAGGTCGAACTGAAGCTTTCTTT. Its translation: CASSSQQGGRTEAFF.

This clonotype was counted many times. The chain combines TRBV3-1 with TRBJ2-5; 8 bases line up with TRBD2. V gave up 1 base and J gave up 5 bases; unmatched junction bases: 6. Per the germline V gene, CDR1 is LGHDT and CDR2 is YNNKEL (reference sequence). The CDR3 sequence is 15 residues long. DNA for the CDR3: TGTGCCAGCAGCCAAGTGAAAAGCGGGGGTGAGACCCAGTACTTC. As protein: CASSQVKSGGETQYF.

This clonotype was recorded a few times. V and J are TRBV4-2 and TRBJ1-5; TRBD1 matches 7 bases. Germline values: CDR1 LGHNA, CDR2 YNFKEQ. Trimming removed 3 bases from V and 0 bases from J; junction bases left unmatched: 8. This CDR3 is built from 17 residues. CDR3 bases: TGTGCCAGCAGCCAGGAGGGAGGGGGCCATAGCAATCAGCCCCAGCATTTT. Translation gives CASSQEGGGHSNQPQHF.

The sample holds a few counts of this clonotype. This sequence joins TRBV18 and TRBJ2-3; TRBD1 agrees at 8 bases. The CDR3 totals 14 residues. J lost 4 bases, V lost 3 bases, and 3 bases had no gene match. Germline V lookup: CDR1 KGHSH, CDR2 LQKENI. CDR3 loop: CASSPQGASDTQYF. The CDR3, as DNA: TGTGCCAGCTCACCCCAGGGGGCGTCAGATACGCAGTATTTT.

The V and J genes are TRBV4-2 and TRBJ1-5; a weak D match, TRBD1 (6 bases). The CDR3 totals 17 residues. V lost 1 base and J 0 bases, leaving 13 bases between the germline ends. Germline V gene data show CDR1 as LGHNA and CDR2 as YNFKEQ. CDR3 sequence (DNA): TGTGCCAGCAGCCAAGGACAGGCATACTATAGCAATCAGCCCCAGCATTTT. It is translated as CASSQGQAYYSNQPQHF.

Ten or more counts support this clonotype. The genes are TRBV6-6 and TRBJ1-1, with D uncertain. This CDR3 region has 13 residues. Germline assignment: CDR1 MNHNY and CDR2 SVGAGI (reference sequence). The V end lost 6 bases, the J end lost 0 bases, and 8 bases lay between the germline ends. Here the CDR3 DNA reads TGTGCCAGCAGAGACACTTTGAACACTGAAGCTTTCTTT. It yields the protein CASRDTLNTEAFF.

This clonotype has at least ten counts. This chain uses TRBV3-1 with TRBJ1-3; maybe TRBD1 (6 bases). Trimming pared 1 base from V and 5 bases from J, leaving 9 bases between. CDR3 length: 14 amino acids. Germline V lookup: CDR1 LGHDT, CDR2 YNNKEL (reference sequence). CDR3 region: CASSQAQGRNTIYF. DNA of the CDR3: TGTGCCAGCAGCCAAGCACAGGGCCGAAACACCATATATTTT.

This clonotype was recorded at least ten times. CDR3 sequence (DNA): TGCGCCAGCAGCTTGGGCCGGTCTACAGATACGCAGTATTTT. Translating gives CASSLGRSTDTQYF. The gene calls are TRBV5-1 and TRBJ2-3; D is unresolved. The ends were cut back, 0 bases at V and 3 bases at J, with 8 bases in the middle. The CDR3 has 14 residues. Germline CDR1 reads SGHRS; CDR2 reads YFSETQ.

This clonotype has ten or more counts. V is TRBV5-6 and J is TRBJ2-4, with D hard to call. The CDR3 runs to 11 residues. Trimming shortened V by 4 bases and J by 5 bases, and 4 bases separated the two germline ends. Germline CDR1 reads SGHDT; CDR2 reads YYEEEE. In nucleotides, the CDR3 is TGTGCCAGCAGCGACCAAAACATTCAGTACTTC. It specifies CASSDQNIQYF.